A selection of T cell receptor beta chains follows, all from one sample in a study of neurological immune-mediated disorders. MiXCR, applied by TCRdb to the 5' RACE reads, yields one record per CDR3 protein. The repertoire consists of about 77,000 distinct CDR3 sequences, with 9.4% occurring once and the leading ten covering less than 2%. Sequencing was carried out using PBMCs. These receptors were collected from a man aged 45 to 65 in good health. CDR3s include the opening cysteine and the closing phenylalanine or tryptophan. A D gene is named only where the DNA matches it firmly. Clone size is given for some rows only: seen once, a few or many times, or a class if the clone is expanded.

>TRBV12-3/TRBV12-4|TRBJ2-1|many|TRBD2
TGTGCCAGCAGTTTGAGTGGAGCGGGGTACAATGAGCAGTTCTTC
CASSLSGAGYNEQFF
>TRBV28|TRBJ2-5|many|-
TGTGCCAGCAGTCCTATCAGGAGGGTGCAAGAGACCCAGTACTTC
CASSPIRRVQETQYF
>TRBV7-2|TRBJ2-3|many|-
TGTGCCAGCAGCACCCCCCGGGGTCGGGATACGCAGTATTTT
CASSTPRGRDTQYF
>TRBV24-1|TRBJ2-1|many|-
TGTGCCACCAGTGACCCCGGGACAACTAGGCTAAACTCCTACAATGAGCAGTTCTTC
CATSDPGTTRLNSYNEQFF
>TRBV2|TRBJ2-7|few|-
TGTGCCAGCAGTGAAGCGTGGGGCCCCGAGCAGTACTTC
CASSEAWGPEQYF
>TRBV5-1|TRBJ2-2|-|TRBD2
TGCGCCAGCAAGGAGGCTAGCGGGTCCACCGGGGAGCTGTTTTTT
CASKEASGSTGELFF
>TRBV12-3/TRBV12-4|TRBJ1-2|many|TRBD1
TGTGCCAGCAGTCCAGGGGAGGGACAGGGGGAGGGCTACACCTTC
CASSPGEGQGEGYTF
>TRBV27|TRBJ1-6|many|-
TGTGCCAGCAGTTCCAGCCTAAACTCCTATAATTCACCCCTCCACTTT
CASSSSLNSYNSPLHF
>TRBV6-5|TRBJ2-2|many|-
TGTGCCAGCACCAAACTGGGGCGGATTAGGACCGGGGAGCTGTTTTTT
CASTKLGRIRTGELFF
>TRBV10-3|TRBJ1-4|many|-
TGTGCCATCAGTGACCCTCGTGGGCAACATGGGACTAATGAAAAACTGTTTTTT
CAISDPRGQHGTNEKLFF
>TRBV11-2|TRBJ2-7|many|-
TGTGCCAGCAGCTTAGTGGACAGACCCTACGAGCAGTACTTC
CASSLVDRPYEQYF
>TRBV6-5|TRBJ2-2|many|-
TGTGCCAGCAGTCCCCGAAGTGACAGGAACACCGGGGAGCTGTTTTTT
CASSPRSDRNTGELFF
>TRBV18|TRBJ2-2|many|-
TGTGCCAGCTCACCACCTAGGACAAGGACCGGGGAGCTGTTTTTT
CASSPPRTRTGELFF
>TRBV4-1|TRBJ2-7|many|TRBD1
TGCGCCAGCAGCCAAAAGGGACAGGGGGTGTACGAGCAGTACTTC
CASSQKGQGVYEQYF
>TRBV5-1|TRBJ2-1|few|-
TGCGCCAGCAGCTTGGCAGGTCTGAGGGGAAATGAGCAGTTCTTC
CASSLAGLRGNEQFF
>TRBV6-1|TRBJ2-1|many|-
TGTGCCAGCAGCTCACCTCAGGGGATCTACAATGAGCAGTTCTTC
CASSSPQGIYNEQFF
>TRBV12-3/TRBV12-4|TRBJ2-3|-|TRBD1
TGTGCCAGCAGTTTGTCACAGGGGGGCGGCACAGATACGCAGTATTTT
CASSLSQGGGTDTQYF
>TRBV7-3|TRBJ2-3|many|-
TGTGCCAGCAGCTTACAGTTTGCGGTGGGAGTTACGCAGTATTTT
CASSLQFAVGVTQYF
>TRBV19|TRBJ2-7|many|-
TGTGCCAGTAGTATCTACTTGGCGGCAACCCACGAGCAGTACTTC
CASSIYLAATHEQYF
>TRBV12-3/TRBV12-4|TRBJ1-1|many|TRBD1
TGTGCCAGCAGTGAAACAGGGGGCATTACTGAAGCTTTCTTT
CASSETGGITEAFF
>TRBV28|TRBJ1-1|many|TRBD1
TGTGCCAGCAGTGTCAGCGGACAGGGAGTAAGAAACACTGAAGCTTTCTTT
CASSVSGQGVRNTEAFF
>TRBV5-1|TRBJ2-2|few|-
TGCGCCAGCGGACTCTTAATCGGGGAGCTGTTTTTT
CASGLLIGELFF
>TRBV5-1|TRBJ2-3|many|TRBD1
TGCGCCAGCACGGGACAGTGGAAAGTAACGAGCACAGATACGCAGTATTTT
CASTGQWKVTSTDTQYF
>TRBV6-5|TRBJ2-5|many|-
TGTGCCAGCAGTAAGGGCAGTTACCAAGAGACCCAGTACTTC
CASSKGSYQETQYF
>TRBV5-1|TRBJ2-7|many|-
TGCGCCAGCAGTACCGGGTTCTCCTACGAGCAGTACTTC
CASSTGFSYEQYF
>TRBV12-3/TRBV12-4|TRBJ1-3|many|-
TGTGCCAGCAGTTTAGAAGTCAGGGAGACTGGAAACACCATATATTTT
CASSLEVRETGNTIYF
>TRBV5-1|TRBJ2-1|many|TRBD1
TGCGCCAGCAGCACCGGGACAGGGAGGTACAATGAGCAGTTCTTC
CASSTGTGRYNEQFF
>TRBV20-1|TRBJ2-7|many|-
TGCAGTGCTATTAACGGGGATAGCTCCTACGAGCAGTACTTC
CSAINGDSSYEQYF
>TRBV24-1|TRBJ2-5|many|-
TGTGCCACCAGTGATAACTCCCAAGAGACCCAGTACTTC
CATSDNSQETQYF
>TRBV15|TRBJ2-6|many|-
TGTGCCACCAGCAGAGATCCGGGCGGGGTCGGAACTGGGGCCAACGTCCTGACTTTC
CATSRDPGGVGTGANVLTF
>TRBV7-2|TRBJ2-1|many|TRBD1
TGTGCCAGCAGCTTAGAGGGGACAGGGTCCTACAATGAGCAGTTCTTC
CASSLEGTGSYNEQFF
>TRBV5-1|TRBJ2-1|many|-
TGCGCCAGCAGCAGAGGGACGGCTTTTTCCTACAATGAGCAGTTCTTC
CASSRGTAFSYNEQFF